This T cell receptor beta chain stems from a study of CXCR3-negative and CXCR3-positive naive CD8 T cells. Study observations and caveats: Naive CXCR3-positive and CXCR3-negative cells shared TRBV-TRBJ usage; memory cells diverged.

The libraries of TRB cDNA were constructed through 5' RACE using UMI labels. From the 5' RACE reads, TCRdb lists one entry per CDR3 protein and no DNA. The sample includes about 40,000 distinct CDR3 sequences. This CDR3 has 14 amino acids. Germline V gives CDR1 SGHTA, CDR2 FQGNSA. About this clonotype itself: The antigen is not known.

This receptor was obtained from a human donor in good health. Some clones in this sample may be carry-over from other donors' samples. The genes are TRBV7-2 and TRBJ1-5; TCRdb gives TRBD1 as the D gene, but with no DNA this cannot be confirmed. Material: memory CD8+ T cells from blood. The CDR3 here is CASSPSGTVQPQHF.